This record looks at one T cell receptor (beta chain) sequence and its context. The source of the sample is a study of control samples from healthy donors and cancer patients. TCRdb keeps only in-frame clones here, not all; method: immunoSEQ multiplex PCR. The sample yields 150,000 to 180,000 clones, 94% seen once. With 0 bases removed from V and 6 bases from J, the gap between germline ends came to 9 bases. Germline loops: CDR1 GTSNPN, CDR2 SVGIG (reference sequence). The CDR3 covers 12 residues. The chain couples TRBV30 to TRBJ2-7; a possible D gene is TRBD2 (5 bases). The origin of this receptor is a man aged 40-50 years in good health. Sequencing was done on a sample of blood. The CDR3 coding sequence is TGTGCCTGGAGTGTAGGAGGCATCGAGCAGTACTTC. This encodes CAWSVGGIEQYF.